This is a list of T cell receptor beta chains from one sample in a study of CD8 T cells in ankylosing spondylitis. TCRdb re-analysed the 5' RACE reads in MiXCR, keeping a single row per CDR3 protein. The data show 750,000 to 850,000 distinct CDR3 sequences, over 9.5% seen once. Sequencing used blood, either unsorted or a sorted T cell fraction (not recorded which). Receptors were obtained from a male donor with ankylosing spondylitis. CDR3s include the opening cysteine and the closing phenylalanine or tryptophan. D genes are given only for firm matches. The listing skips clone size in some rows; elsewhere it reads once, few, many or a size class.

j_gene: TRBJ2-2; d_gene: TRBD2; v_gene: TRBV29-1; abundance: -; CDR3aa: CSVRRGSNTGELFF; CDR3nt: TGCAGCGTTCGGCGGGGGTCAAACACCGGGGAGCTGTTTTTT
j_gene: TRBJ2-4; d_gene: -; v_gene: TRBV6-1; abundance: -; CDR3aa: CASTTSPILAKNIQYF; CDR3nt: TGTGCCAGCACCACATCACCAATCCTAGCCAAAAACATTCAGTACTTC
j_gene: TRBJ2-7; d_gene: TRBD2; v_gene: TRBV6-2/TRBV6-3; abundance: -; CDR3aa: CASKRLAGVFYEQYF; CDR3nt: TGTGCCAGCAAAAGGCTAGCGGGAGTCTTCTACGAGCAGTACTTC
j_gene: TRBJ2-5; d_gene: -; v_gene: TRBV4-2; abundance: -; CDR3aa: CASSPGGRNQYF; CDR3nt: TGTGCCAGCAGCCCGGGGGGCCGGAACCAGTACTTC
j_gene: TRBJ2-1; d_gene: -; v_gene: TRBV12-3/TRBV12-4; abundance: -; CDR3aa: CASSLGPLYEQFF; CDR3nt: TGTGCCAGCAGTTTAGGGCCACTCTATGAGCAGTTCTTC
j_gene: TRBJ1-5; d_gene: -; v_gene: TRBV11-2; abundance: many; CDR3aa: CASSLDTGMDQPQHF; CDR3nt: TGTGCCAGCAGCTTAGATACAGGGATGGATCAGCCCCAGCATTTT
j_gene: TRBJ2-3; d_gene: -; v_gene: TRBV20-1; abundance: few; CDR3aa: CSAISASSLPDTQYF; CDR3nt: TGCAGTGCTATCTCCGCGAGTAGTCTCCCAGATACGCAGTATTTT
j_gene: TRBJ1-5; d_gene: -; v_gene: TRBV27; abundance: -; CDR3aa: CASSITGEQQPQHF; CDR3nt: TGTGCCAGCAGTATTACTGGTGAACAGCAGCCCCAGCATTTT
j_gene: TRBJ2-7; d_gene: -; v_gene: TRBV10-3; abundance: -; CDR3aa: CAIRMGDGSYEQYF; CDR3nt: TGTGCCATCAGGATGGGAGATGGCTCCTACGAGCAGTACTTC
j_gene: TRBJ2-3; d_gene: TRBD1; v_gene: TRBV5-1; abundance: many; CDR3aa: CASSRQGTSDTQYF; CDR3nt: TGCGCCAGCAGCCGACAGGGGACGAGCGATACGCAGTATTTT
j_gene: TRBJ2-6; d_gene: TRBD2; v_gene: TRBV6-1; abundance: -; CDR3aa: CASSSGGGPGANVLTF; CDR3nt: TGTGCCAGCAGCTCCGGGGGGGGCCCTGGGGCCAACGTCCTGACTTTC
j_gene: TRBJ1-4; d_gene: -; v_gene: TRBV28; abundance: many; CDR3aa: CASSLSGPINEKLFF; CDR3nt: TGTGCCAGCAGTTTATCCGGGCCGATCAATGAAAAACTGTTTTTT
j_gene: TRBJ2-7; d_gene: -; v_gene: TRBV20-1; abundance: few; CDR3aa: CSAREGSGVHEQYF; CDR3nt: TGCAGTGCTAGAGAAGGGTCAGGGGTCCACGAGCAGTACTTC
j_gene: TRBJ1-1; d_gene: -; v_gene: TRBV7-2; abundance: -; CDR3aa: CASSPSLLQAEAFF; CDR3nt: TGTGCCAGCAGCCCCTCCCTCCTCCAAGCTGAAGCTTTCTTT
j_gene: TRBJ2-3; d_gene: TRBD2; v_gene: TRBV7-2; abundance: few; CDR3aa: CASSSWTSGADTQYF; CDR3nt: TGTGCCAGCAGCTCGTGGACTAGCGGGGCAGATACGCAGTATTTT
j_gene: TRBJ2-1; d_gene: TRBD2; v_gene: TRBV29-1; abundance: many; CDR3aa: CSVEDGGEDTYNEQFF; CDR3nt: TGCAGCGTTGAAGATGGGGGGGAGGATACCTACAATGAGCAGTTCTTC
j_gene: TRBJ2-1; d_gene: -; v_gene: TRBV20-1; abundance: few; CDR3aa: CSARDSYNEQFF; CDR3nt: TGCAGTGCTAGGGACAGCTACAATGAGCAGTTCTTC
j_gene: TRBJ2-5; d_gene: TRBD1; v_gene: TRBV29-1; abundance: many; CDR3aa: CSADRGEETQYF; CDR3nt: TGCAGCGCTGACAGGGGTGAAGAGACCCAGTACTTC
j_gene: TRBJ2-1; d_gene: -; v_gene: TRBV10-2; abundance: few; CDR3aa: CASNRDAYNEQFF; CDR3nt: TGCGCCAGCAACCGGGACGCCTACAATGAGCAGTTCTTC
j_gene: TRBJ1-3; d_gene: -; v_gene: TRBV10-3; abundance: -; CDR3aa: CAISEPAASSGNTIYF; CDR3nt: TGTGCCATCAGTGAGCCCGCGGCGAGCTCTGGAAACACCATATATTTT
j_gene: TRBJ2-3; d_gene: -; v_gene: TRBV20-1; abundance: many; CDR3aa: CSASLTGTDTQYF; CDR3nt: TGCAGTGCTTCTTTAACAGGGACAGATACGCAGTATTTT
j_gene: TRBJ2-1; d_gene: -; v_gene: TRBV27; abundance: few; CDR3aa: CASTPAGAGEYNEQFF; CDR3nt: TGTGCCAGCACTCCCGCGGGGGCGGGGGAGTACAATGAGCAGTTCTTC
j_gene: TRBJ1-1; d_gene: -; v_gene: TRBV20-1; abundance: -; CDR3aa: CSAHYATEAFF; CDR3nt: TGCAGTGCTCACTACGCCACTGAAGCTTTCTTT
j_gene: TRBJ1-6; d_gene: -; v_gene: TRBV20-1; abundance: -; CDR3aa: CSARVGPGGSPLHF; CDR3nt: TGCAGTGCTAGAGTAGGGCCCGGGGGGTCACCCCTCCACTTT
j_gene: TRBJ2-1; d_gene: -; v_gene: TRBV7-6; abundance: many; CDR3aa: CASSSWSYGEQFF; CDR3nt: TGTGCCAGCAGCTCATGGTCTTACGGGGAGCAGTTCTTC
j_gene: TRBJ2-1; d_gene: -; v_gene: TRBV18; abundance: few; CDR3aa: CASSPRTLDEQFF; CDR3nt: TGTGCCAGCTCACCGAGGACCTTAGATGAGCAGTTCTTC
j_gene: TRBJ1-4; d_gene: -; v_gene: TRBV9; abundance: few; CDR3aa: CASSPRTNEKLFF; CDR3nt: TGTGCCAGCAGCCCCCGAACGAATGAAAAACTGTTTTTT
j_gene: TRBJ1-5; d_gene: TRBD1; v_gene: TRBV15; abundance: -; CDR3aa: CATSIGDRYNQPQHF; CDR3nt: TGTGCCACCAGCATAGGGGACAGATACAATCAGCCCCAGCATTTT
j_gene: TRBJ1-2; d_gene: TRBD1; v_gene: TRBV18; abundance: -; CDR3aa: CASSPPGDRPYGYTF; CDR3nt: TGTGCCAGCTCACCTCCTGGGGACAGGCCCTATGGCTACACCTTC
j_gene: TRBJ2-5; d_gene: TRBD2; v_gene: TRBV5-1; abundance: -; CDR3aa: CASSLSLAGETQYF; CDR3nt: TGCGCCAGCAGCCTCTCACTAGCGGGGGAGACCCAGTACTTC
j_gene: TRBJ1-6; d_gene: -; v_gene: TRBV20-1; abundance: -; CDR3aa: CSAPRGRSYNSPLHF; CDR3nt: TGCAGTGCTCCCAGGGGAAGATCCTATAATTCACCCCTCCACTTT
j_gene: TRBJ1-1; d_gene: -; v_gene: TRBV20-1; abundance: -; CDR3aa: CSPWDAATEAFF; CDR3nt: TGCAGTCCCTGGGACGCGGCGACTGAAGCTTTCTTT
j_gene: TRBJ2-1; d_gene: -; v_gene: TRBV7-2; abundance: -; CDR3aa: CASSFAHPYNEQFF; CDR3nt: TGTGCCAGCAGCTTCGCCCACCCATACAATGAGCAGTTCTTC
j_gene: TRBJ1-2; d_gene: TRBD1; v_gene: TRBV4-3; abundance: few; CDR3aa: CASSDRVEGYGYTF; CDR3nt: TGCGCCAGCAGCGACAGGGTTGAAGGCTATGGCTACACCTTC
j_gene: TRBJ2-3; d_gene: -; v_gene: TRBV2; abundance: few; CDR3aa: CATGTLTSTDTQYF; CDR3nt: TGTGCCACGGGGACACTTACTAGCACAGATACGCAGTATTTT
j_gene: TRBJ2-1; d_gene: -; v_gene: TRBV11-2; abundance: few; CDR3aa: CASSLDSPSWSYNEQFF; CDR3nt: TGTGCCAGCAGCTTAGACAGCCCGTCTTGGTCCTACAATGAGCAGTTCTTC
j_gene: TRBJ2-5; d_gene: -; v_gene: TRBV5-1; abundance: once; CDR3aa: CASSLRVGGETQYF; CDR3nt: TGCGCCAGCAGCTTGAGGGTAGGGGGTGAGACCCAGTACTTC
j_gene: TRBJ2-7; d_gene: TRBD1; v_gene: TRBV5-1; abundance: few; CDR3aa: CASSLWYLGALRGSGQTYEQYF; CDR3nt: TGCGCCAGCAGCTTGTGGTACTTGGGGGCTTTAAGAGGGTCGGGACAGACCTACGAGCAGTACTTC
j_gene: TRBJ2-6; d_gene: TRBD2; v_gene: TRBV19; abundance: -; CDR3aa: CASSIPGRTGANVLTF; CDR3nt: TGTGCCAGTAGTATACCCGGGAGGACTGGGGCCAACGTCCTGACTTTC
j_gene: TRBJ1-1; d_gene: -; v_gene: TRBV5-1; abundance: -; CDR3aa: CASSLSEYTEAFF; CDR3nt: TGCGCCAGCAGCTTGAGTGAGTACACTGAAGCTTTCTTT
j_gene: TRBJ1-1; d_gene: -; v_gene: TRBV7-3; abundance: -; CDR3aa: CASSLNTGEAFF; CDR3nt: TGTGCCAGCAGCTTAAACACAGGGGAAGCTTTCTTT
j_gene: TRBJ2-3; d_gene: TRBD2; v_gene: TRBV7-2; abundance: few; CDR3aa: CASSLALAGEDTQYF; CDR3nt: TGTGCCAGCAGCTTAGCGCTAGCGGGAGAAGATACGCAGTATTTT
j_gene: TRBJ2-3; d_gene: -; v_gene: TRBV20-1; abundance: -; CDR3aa: CSASRARADTQYF; CDR3nt: TGCAGTGCATCTCGGGCACGCGCAGATACGCAGTATTTT
j_gene: TRBJ2-5; d_gene: TRBD1; v_gene: TRBV2; abundance: few; CDR3aa: CASRRDRGSETQYF; CDR3nt: TGTGCCAGCAGGCGGGACAGGGGGAGTGAGACCCAGTACTTC
j_gene: TRBJ1-5; d_gene: TRBD1; v_gene: TRBV20-1; abundance: -; CDR3aa: CSAFRDRNQPQHF; CDR3nt: TGCAGTGCTTTCCGGGACAGAAATCAGCCCCAGCATTTT
j_gene: TRBJ2-7; d_gene: -; v_gene: TRBV9; abundance: few; CDR3aa: CASSGGMGSYEQYF; CDR3nt: TGTGCCAGCAGCGGAGGGATGGGCTCCTACGAGCAGTACTTC
j_gene: TRBJ1-6; d_gene: -; v_gene: TRBV20-1; abundance: few; CDR3aa: CSASVKGSPLHF; CDR3nt: TGCAGTGCATCCGTCAAAGGGTCACCCCTCCACTTT
j_gene: TRBJ2-1; d_gene: -; v_gene: TRBV20-1; abundance: -; CDR3aa: CSARAPAGNEQFF; CDR3nt: TGCAGTGCTAGAGCCCCGGCGGGCAATGAGCAGTTCTTC
j_gene: TRBJ2-3; d_gene: -; v_gene: TRBV20-1; abundance: few; CDR3aa: CSARDPIQGHTDTQYF; CDR3nt: TGCAGTGCTAGAGATCCGATCCAGGGGCACACAGATACGCAGTATTTT
j_gene: TRBJ1-5; d_gene: -; v_gene: TRBV7-2; abundance: few; CDR3aa: CASSSGVDQPQHF; CDR3nt: TGTGCCAGCAGCTCCGGAGTAGATCAGCCCCAGCATTTT